Following are 15 T cell receptor beta chains from one sample sequenced in a study of post-analysis software for immune sequencing data. Regarding the study as a whole: Patients carried a few TRBV segments more frequently than controls did, and TRBV5-6, TRBV5-1 and TRBV20-1 were among them.

Incorporated into the TCR beta cDNA libraries were unique molecular identifiers, which served to reduce PCR and sequencing biases. One entry per CDR3 protein results from TCRdb running MiXCR on the PCR reads. The data contain fewer than 850,000 distinct CDR3 sequences, roughly 46% of them singletons. No antigen has been assigned to these receptors. Sequences were obtained from blood. These receptor sequences come from a girl between 5 and 17 years old with multiple sclerosis.

In its sample, this clonotype was seen a few times. This chain uses TRBV20-1 with TRBJ2-1; D may be TRBD1 or TRBD2 (5 bases each). This CDR3 has 12 amino acids. V was clipped by 6 bases and J by 9 bases, with 15 bases between them. Germline CDR1 and CDR2: DFQATT and SNEGSKA (reference sequence). The CDR3 reads CSAAPGPTEQFF. CDR3 coding DNA: TGCAGTGCCGCCCCGGGGCCGACTGAGCAGTTCTTC.

The rearrangement joins TRBV20-1 to TRBJ1-2, with a possible D match to TRBD1 (6 bases). V lost 5 bases to trimming and J lost 13 bases, with 20 bases between them. Germline values: CDR1 DFQATT, CDR2 SNEGSKA (reference sequence). The CDR3 runs to 12 residues. The CDR3 reads CSAQDSPGAFTF. As DNA, the CDR3 is TGCAGTGCTCAGGACAGCCCTGGGGCCTTCACCTTC.

In this sample, this clonotype turned up a few times. This chain links TRBV28 with TRBJ2-1; 7 nucleotides align to TRBD2. CDR3 size: 16 residues. Germline-derived CDR1 and CDR2 are MDHEN and SYDVKM. The V segment lost 3 bases and the J segment 1 base; nucleotides outside the gene matches: 6. The CDR3 loop is CASSFLAGLSYNEQFF. For the CDR3, the DNA is TGTGCCAGCAGTTTTTTAGCGGGCCTATCCTACAATGAGCAGTTCTTC.

The rearrangement links TRBV7-8 to TRBJ1-2; D unresolved. Germline lookup yields CDR1 SGHVS and CDR2 FQNEAQ. The CDR3 loop spans 12 amino acids. Trimming left V 7 bases short and J 2 bases short, with 8 bases between. CDR3 bases: TGTGCCAGCACCCCGAGCAACTATGGCTACACCTTC. Amino acid sequence: CASTPSNYGYTF. The entire variable domain, with the rest obtained from reference TRBV7-8 and TRBJ1-2, is as follows: GAGVSQSPRYKVAKRGQDVALRCDPISGHVSLFWYQQALGQGPEFLTYFQNEAQLDKSGLPSDRFFAERPEGSVSTLKIQRTQQEDSAVYLCASTPSNYGYTFGSGTRLTVV.

The V and J genes are TRBV6-6 and TRBJ2-5, with 13 bases fitting TRBD2. The V gene end was trimmed by 5 bases and the J gene end by 4 bases; junction bases not matched to a gene: 10. This CDR3 has 17 residues. CDR1 and CDR2 from the germline V gene are MNHNY and SVGAGI (reference sequence). CDR3 in DNA: TGTGCCAGCAGTCACCGACCGGGACTAGCGGGACCAGAGACCCAGTACTTC. As protein: CASSHRPGLAGPETQYF.

This sequence joins TRBV7-2 and TRBJ1-2; a weak D match, TRBD1 (6 bases). Germline lookup yields CDR1 SGHTA and CDR2 FQGNSA. CDR3 length: 13 residues. Trimming shortened V by 5 bases and J by 5 bases, and 12 bases separated the two germline ends. CDR3 DNA: TGTGCCAGCAGCCCGAGGGGGATATATGGCTACACCTTC. Residues: CASSPRGIYGYTF.

This clonotype was detected only a few times. The chain recombines TRBV7-9 with TRBJ2-1; D is undetermined. Per the germline V gene, CDR1 is SEHNR and CDR2 is FQNEAQ (reference sequence). This CDR3 contains 14 residues. Trimming left V 1 base short and J 7 bases short, with 11 bases between. CDR3 loop: CASSLVRVENEQFF. The CDR3 bases are TGTGCCAGCAGCTTAGTTCGGGTAGAGAATGAGCAGTTCTTC.

The genes are TRBV7-2 and TRBJ1-2; possibly TRBD1 for D (5 bases). Between the trimmed V and J ends, which lost 1 base and 5 bases, there was a span of 14 bases. Germline CDR1 and CDR2: SGHTA and FQGNSA. The CDR3 runs 15 residues. CDR3 DNA: TGTGCCAGCAGCTTAGATGATGTCCGGGGGTATGGCTACACCTTC. Amino acid sequence: CASSLDDVRGYGYTF.

The rearrangement joins TRBV5-1 to TRBJ2-1; no clear D. V was trimmed by 5 bases and J by 5 bases, leaving 5 bases between them. Germline V gene lookup returns CDR1 SGHRS and CDR2 YFSETQ. This CDR3 is 11 amino acids long. CDR3 nucleotide sequence: TGCGCCAGCAGGTGGGACAATGAGCAGTTCTTC. Its translation is CASRWDNEQFF. Supplemented by reference TRBV5-1 and TRBJ2-1, the full variable domain reads KAGVTQTPRYLIKTRGQQVTLSCSPISGHRSVSWYQQTPGQGLQFLFEYFSETQRNKGNFPGRFSGRQFSNSRSEMNVSTLELGDSALYLCASRWDNEQFFGPGTRLTVL.

The chain is built from TRBV20-1 and TRBJ2-7; 7 positions agree with TRBD1. The CDR3 contains 15 residues. The germline V gene encodes CDR1 DFQATT and CDR2 SNEGSKA (reference sequence). V was clipped by 7 bases and J by 2 bases; unmatched bases: 14. CDR3 DNA sequence: TGCAGTGGCTCCCCAGCCAGGGGGTTTACCTACGAGCAGTACTTC. This encodes CSGSPARGFTYEQYF.

V is TRBV20-1 and J is TRBJ1-5; 9 bases map to TRBD1. Losses at the gene ends were 3 bases for V and 6 bases for J; bases not matched to a gene: 12. The CDR3 is 16 amino acids. Per the germline V gene, CDR1 is DFQATT and CDR2 is SNEGSKA (reference sequence). CDR3 residues: CSASVHGTGLAQPQHF. In DNA, the CDR3 is TGCAGTGCTAGTGTACACGGGACAGGGTTGGCTCAGCCCCAGCATTTT.

V gene TRBV18 combines with J gene TRBJ2-5; 8 nucleotides match TRBD1. The CDR3 is 16 residues long. CDR1 KGHSH and CDR2 LQKENI come from the germline V gene. The junction had 11 bases not matched to a gene; V was cut back by 5 bases and J by 3 bases. The CDR3 region has the DNA TGTGCCAGCTCATCCCGGGACAGGTTGGTCGAAGAGACCCAGTACTTC. It translates to CASSSRDRLVEETQYF.

V and J are TRBV7-2 and TRBJ1-2; D unclear. Trimming pared 1 base from V and 4 bases from J, leaving 10 bases between. Germline V gives CDR1 SGHTA, CDR2 FQGNSA. The CDR3 spans 14 residues. The DNA for the CDR3 is TGTGCCAGCAGCTTAGGCAACGCGGCCTATGGCTACACCTTC. It codes for CASSLGNAAYGYTF.

This clonotype was seen at least ten times. This rearrangement joins TRBV9 to TRBJ1-2, with 10 bases that match TRBD1. The V and J ends lost 2 bases and 2 bases, in that order; junction bases with no gene match: 0. There are 14 residues in the CDR3. CDR1 and CDR2 from the germline V gene are SGDLS and YYNGEE. The CDR3 is CASSVGQGNYGYTF. CDR3 in DNA: TGTGCCAGCAGCGTGGGACAGGGGAACTATGGCTACACCTTC.

This clonotype was counted a few times. The chain employs TRBV12-3 or TRBV12-4 and TRBJ2-3, with TRBD1 identical over 12 bases. The CDR3 length is 15 residues. The V and J ends lost 4 bases and 5 bases, in that order; junction bases with no gene match: 4. DNA of the CDR3: TGTGCCAGCAGTTCCGGGACAGGGGGCGGAGATACGCAGTATTTT. Its translation: CASSSGTGGGDTQYF.